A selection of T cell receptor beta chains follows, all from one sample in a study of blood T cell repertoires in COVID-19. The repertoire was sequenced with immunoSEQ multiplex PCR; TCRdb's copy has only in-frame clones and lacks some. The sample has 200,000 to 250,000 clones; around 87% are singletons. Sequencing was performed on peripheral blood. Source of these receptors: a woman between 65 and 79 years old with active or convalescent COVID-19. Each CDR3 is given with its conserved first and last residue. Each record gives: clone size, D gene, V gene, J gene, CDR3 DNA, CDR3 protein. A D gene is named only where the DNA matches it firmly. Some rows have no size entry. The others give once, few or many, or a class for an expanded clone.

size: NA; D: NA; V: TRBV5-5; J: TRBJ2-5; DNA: TGTGCCAGCAACAAACAGGGACAAGAGACCCAGTACTTC; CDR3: CASNKQGQETQYF
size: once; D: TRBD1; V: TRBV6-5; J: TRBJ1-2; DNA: TGTGCCAGCAGACCCGGGACAGCTAATGGCATGACCTTC; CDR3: CASRPGTANGMTF
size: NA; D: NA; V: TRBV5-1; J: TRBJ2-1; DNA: TGCGCCAGTGCACGGAGTGGATTGTCCAATGAGCAGTTCTTC; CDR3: CASARSGLSNEQFF
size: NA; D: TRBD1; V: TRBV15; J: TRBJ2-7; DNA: TGTGCCACCAGCAGAGACTACTTGGGGACAGCGACCTACGAGCAGTACTTC; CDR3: CATSRDYLGTATYEQYF
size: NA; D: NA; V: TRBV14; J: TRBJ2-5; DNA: TGTGCCAGCAGCCCATGGACAGACGGAGAGACCCAGTACTTC; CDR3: CASSPWTDGETQYF
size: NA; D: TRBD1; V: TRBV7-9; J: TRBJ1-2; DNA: TGTGCCAGCAGCGCCAAAGGATTTAGGGGACAGGTTTATGGCTACACCTTC; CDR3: CASSAKGFRGQVYGYTF
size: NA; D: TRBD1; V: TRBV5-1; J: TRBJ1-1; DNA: TGCGCCAGCGGAACAGGGGCGAACACTGAAGCTTTCTTT; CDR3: CASGTGANTEAFF
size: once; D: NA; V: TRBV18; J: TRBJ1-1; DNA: TGTGCCAGCTCACCACCAGAGCGGTCTGAAGCTTTCTTT; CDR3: CASSPPERSEAFF
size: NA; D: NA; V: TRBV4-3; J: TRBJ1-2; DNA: TGCGCCAGCAGCCTAGGGGCTGGCCTCTATGGCTACACCTTC; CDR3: CASSLGAGLYGYTF
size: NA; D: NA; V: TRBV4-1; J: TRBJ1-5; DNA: TGCGCCAGCAGCCAATTATCAACAGTAGATCAGCCCCAGCATTTT; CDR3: CASSQLSTVDQPQHF
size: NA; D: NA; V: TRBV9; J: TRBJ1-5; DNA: TGTGCCAGCAGCGCCGGTCATAGCAATCAGCCCCAGCATTTT; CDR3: CASSAGHSNQPQHF
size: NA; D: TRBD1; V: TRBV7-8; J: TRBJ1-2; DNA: TGTGCCAGCAGCCCAGAGGGGGCAGGGATTTATTATGGCTACACCTTC; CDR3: CASSPEGAGIYYGYTF
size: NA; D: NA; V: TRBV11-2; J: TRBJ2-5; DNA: TGTGCCAGCAGCTTAGGGTCACCTCGTGGGGCAGAGACCCAGTACTTC; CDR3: CASSLGSPRGAETQYF
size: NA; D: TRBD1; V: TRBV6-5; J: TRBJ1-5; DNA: TGTGCCAGCGCGGGACAGATAAATCAGCCCCAGCATTTT; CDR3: CASAGQINQPQHF
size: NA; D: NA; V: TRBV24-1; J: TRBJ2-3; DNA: TGTGCCACCGGGTATGGGGGGGCCACAGATACGCAGTATTTT; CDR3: CATGYGGATDTQYF
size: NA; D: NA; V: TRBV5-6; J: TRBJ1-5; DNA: TGTGCCAGCAGCTTTTTGAGAGGAGAGCAGCCCCAGCATTTT; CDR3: CASSFLRGEQPQHF
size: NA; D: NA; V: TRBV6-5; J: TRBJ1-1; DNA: TGTGCCAGCAGTTACTCGATGCAGGGCCTAGAAGCTTTCTTT; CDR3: CASSYSMQGLEAFF
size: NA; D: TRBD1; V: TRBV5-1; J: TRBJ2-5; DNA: TGCGCCAGCAGTACAGGGGGCGGCCAAGAGACCCAGTACTTC; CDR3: CASSTGGGQETQYF
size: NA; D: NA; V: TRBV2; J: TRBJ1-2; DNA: TGTGCCAGCAGTGAGGGAGGTGACTATGGCTACACCTTC; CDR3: CASSEGGDYGYTF
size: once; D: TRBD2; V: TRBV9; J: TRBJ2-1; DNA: TGTGCCAGCAGCGCCGGGACTAGCAACAATGAGCAGTTCTTC; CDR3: CASSAGTSNNEQFF
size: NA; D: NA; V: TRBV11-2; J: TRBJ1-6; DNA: TGTGCCAGCAGCTCGGGATCACCCCTCCACTTT; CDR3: CASSSGSPLHF
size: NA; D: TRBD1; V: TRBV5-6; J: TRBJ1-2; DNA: TGTGCCAGCAGTCCGGGACAGCTCTATGGCTACACCTTC; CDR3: CASSPGQLYGYTF
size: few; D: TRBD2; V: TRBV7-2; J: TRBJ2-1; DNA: TGTGCCAGCAGCGTTAGCGGGGGGAGTTTCGGTGTCAATGAGCAGTTCTTC; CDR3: CASSVSGGSFGVNEQFF
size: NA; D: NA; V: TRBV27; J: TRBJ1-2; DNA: TGTGCCAGCAGCCTAGCGGGGTTTGGATATGGCTACACCTTC; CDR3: CASSLAGFGYGYTF